A selection of T cell receptor beta chains follows, all from one sample in a study of shared clonotypes between healthy human individuals. Data came from immunoSEQ multiplex PCR; TCRdb stores just in-frame clones and leaves some out. The repertoire holds over a million clones, with 95% to 97% as singletons. Sequencing input: naive CD4+ T cells sorted from blood. The receptors come from a man aged 25-40 years in good health. The CDR3 runs from the conserved cysteine through the conserved F or W. A D gene is named only where the DNA matches it firmly. Clone size is not always given. Where it is, it says once, few, many or a class for expanded clones.

size: NA
D: TRBD1
V: TRBV18
J: TRBJ1-2
DNA: TGTGCCAGCTCACCACTTGCGGGGACAGACGAGAACTATGGCTACACCTTC
CDR3: CASSPLAGTDENYGYTF

size: NA
D: TRBD1
V: TRBV5-8
J: TRBJ1-5
DNA: TGTGCCAGCAGCAGCGACAGGGGGTCGATCAATCAGCCCCAGCATTTT
CDR3: CASSSDRGSINQPQHF

size: NA
D: TRBD2
V: TRBV6-1
J: TRBJ2-1
DNA: TGTGCCAGCAGTGAACTAGCGGGAGCACATGAGCAGTTCTTC
CDR3: CASSELAGAHEQFF

size: NA
D: NA
V: TRBV5-6
J: TRBJ2-7
DNA: TGTGCCAGCAGCTTTGTGGGAGAGCAGTACTTC
CDR3: CASSFVGEQYF

size: NA
D: NA
V: TRBV2
J: TRBJ2-4
DNA: TGTGCCAGCAGTGTATATGCAGGACAGCTAAACATTCAGTACTTC
CDR3: CASSVYAGQLNIQYF

size: NA
D: NA
V: TRBV5-8
J: TRBJ2-7
DNA: TGTGCCAGCAGCTTGGCTCAGGGGTTCGACGAGCAGTACTTC
CDR3: CASSLAQGFDEQYF

size: few
D: NA
V: TRBV18
J: TRBJ2-5
DNA: TGTGCCAGCTCACCACCCCAAGAGACCCAGTACTTC
CDR3: CASSPPQETQYF

size: NA
D: NA
V: TRBV5-1
J: TRBJ2-5
DNA: TGCGCCAGCAGCTTGGCCGGGGTTGGGGAGACCCAGTACTTC
CDR3: CASSLAGVGETQYF

size: few
D: NA
V: TRBV19
J: TRBJ2-2
DNA: TGTGCCAGTAGTATGGCTACCCCGAACACCGGGGAGCTGTTTTTT
CDR3: CASSMATPNTGELFF

size: NA
D: TRBD2
V: TRBV5-5
J: TRBJ2-5
DNA: TGTGCCAGCAGCTCGGGGACTAGCGGGAGGGCGAGGGAGACCCAGTACTTC
CDR3: CASSSGTSGRARETQYF

size: NA
D: NA
V: TRBV9
J: TRBJ2-5
DNA: TGTGCCAGCAGCGTCCGGGCCCAAGAGACCCAGTACTTC
CDR3: CASSVRAQETQYF

size: NA
D: NA
V: TRBV28
J: TRBJ1-2
DNA: TGTGCCAGCAGCACAGGAGGCTATGGCTACACCTTC
CDR3: CASSTGGYGYTF

size: NA
D: NA
V: TRBV5-1
J: TRBJ2-3
DNA: TGCGCCAGCAGCCCAAAACCAGCCACAGATACGCAGTATTTT
CDR3: CASSPKPATDTQYF

size: NA
D: NA
V: TRBV4-1
J: TRBJ2-1
DNA: TGCGCCAGCAGCCAAGTGACGGGAGATTACAATGAGCAGTTCTTC
CDR3: CASSQVTGDYNEQFF

size: NA
D: NA
V: TRBV19
J: TRBJ2-4
DNA: TGTGCCAGTAGTATTCTGAGAGCCAAAAACATTCAGTACTTC
CDR3: CASSILRAKNIQYF

size: NA
D: NA
V: TRBV21-1
J: TRBJ2-6
DNA: TGTGCCAGCAGCTCGAGACCGTGGGCTGGGGCCAACGTCCTGACTTTC
CDR3: CASSSRPWAGANVLTF